The clone carrying this T cell receptor beta chain was seen a single time. This entry is derived from a study of blood T cell repertoires in COVID-19. This CDR3 spans 13 amino acids. Looked up from germline, CDR1 is MNHEY and CDR2 is SVGAGI. J was trimmed by 7 bases and V by 10 bases; bases with no gene match: 8. The table came from immunoSEQ multiplex PCR; TCRdb's copy has only in-frame clones and leaves some out. Among more than 65,000 clones listed, roughly four fifths were seen once. The source of this sequence is a woman of 80 years or more with active or convalescent COVID-19. The V and J genes are TRBV6-5 and TRBJ1-3; the match to TRBD1 covers 9 bases. Sequenced sample: peripheral blood. This CDR3 reads CAIGTGNQNTIYF. The CDR3 DNA is TGTGCCATCGGGACAGGGAATCAGAACACCATATATTTT.